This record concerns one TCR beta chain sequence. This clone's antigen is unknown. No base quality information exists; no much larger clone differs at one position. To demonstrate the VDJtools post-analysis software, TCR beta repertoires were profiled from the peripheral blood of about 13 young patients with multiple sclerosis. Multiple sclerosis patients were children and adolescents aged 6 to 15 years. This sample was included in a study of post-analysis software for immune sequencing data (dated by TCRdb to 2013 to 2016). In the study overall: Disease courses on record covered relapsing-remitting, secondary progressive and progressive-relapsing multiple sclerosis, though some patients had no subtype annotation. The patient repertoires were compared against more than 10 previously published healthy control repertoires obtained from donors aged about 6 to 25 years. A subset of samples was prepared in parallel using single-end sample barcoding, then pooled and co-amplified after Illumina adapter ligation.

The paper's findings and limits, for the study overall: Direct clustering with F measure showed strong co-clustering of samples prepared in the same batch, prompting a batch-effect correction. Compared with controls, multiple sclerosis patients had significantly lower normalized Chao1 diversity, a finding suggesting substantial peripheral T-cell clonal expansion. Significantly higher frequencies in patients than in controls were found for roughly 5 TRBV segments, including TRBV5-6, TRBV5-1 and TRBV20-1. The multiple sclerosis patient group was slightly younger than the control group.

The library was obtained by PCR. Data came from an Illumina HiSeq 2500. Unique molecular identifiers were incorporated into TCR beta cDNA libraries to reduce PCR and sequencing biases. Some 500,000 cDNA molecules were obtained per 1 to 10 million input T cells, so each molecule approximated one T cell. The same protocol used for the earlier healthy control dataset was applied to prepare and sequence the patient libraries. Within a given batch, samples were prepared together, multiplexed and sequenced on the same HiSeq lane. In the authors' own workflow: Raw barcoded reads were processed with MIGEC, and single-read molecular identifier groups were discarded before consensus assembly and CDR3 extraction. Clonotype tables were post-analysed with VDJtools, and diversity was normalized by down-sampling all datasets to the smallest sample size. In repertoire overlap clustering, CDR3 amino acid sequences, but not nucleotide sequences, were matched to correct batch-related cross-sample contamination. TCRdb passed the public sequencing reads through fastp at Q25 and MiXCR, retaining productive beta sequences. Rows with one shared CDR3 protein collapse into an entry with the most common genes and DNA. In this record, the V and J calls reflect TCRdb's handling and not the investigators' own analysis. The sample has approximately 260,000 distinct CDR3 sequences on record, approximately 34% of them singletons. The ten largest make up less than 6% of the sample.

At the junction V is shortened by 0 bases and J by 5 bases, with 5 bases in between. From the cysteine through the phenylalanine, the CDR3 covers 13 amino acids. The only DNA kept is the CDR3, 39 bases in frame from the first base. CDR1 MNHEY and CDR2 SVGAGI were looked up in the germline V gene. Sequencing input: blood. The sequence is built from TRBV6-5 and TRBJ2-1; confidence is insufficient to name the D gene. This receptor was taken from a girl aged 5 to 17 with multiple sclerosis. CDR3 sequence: CASSYSTDNEQFF. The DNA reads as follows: TGTGCCAGCAGTTACTCGACGGACAATGAGCAGTTCTTC.